This TCR beta chain derives from a study of cytomegalovirus exposure and HLA in healthy donors. Study-wide results and limits: A later analysis showed that HLA-associated TCR beta chains had undergone more clonal expansion than equally common others. CMV serostatus stood as the only immune exposure information on hand. The analysis excluded some indistinguishable V segments, including TRBV6-2 and TRBV6-3. For TCR beta chains, V- and J-gene trimming was later linked to a missense DCLRE1C variant.

Primers: 60 Vbeta forward and 13 Jbeta reverse. Some clones are missing from TCRdb's copy, which holds only in-frame ones; the method was immunoSEQ multiplex PCR. The sample lists over 200,000 clones; around 64% were seen once. V shed 5 bases and J shed 4 bases, with 6 bases lying between them. Germline V gives CDR1 MNHEY, CDR2 SVGAGI. The CDR3 covers 11 residues. With respect to this clone: Antigen unknown.

This receptor was obtained from a man in his forties in good health and CMV-seropositive. The V call is TRBV6-5, the J call TRBJ2-7; unclear D gene. The sample consisted of PBMCs. CDR3 residues: CASSEAYEQYF. The CDR3 region has the DNA TGTGCCAGCAGTGAAGCATACGAGCAGTACTTC.